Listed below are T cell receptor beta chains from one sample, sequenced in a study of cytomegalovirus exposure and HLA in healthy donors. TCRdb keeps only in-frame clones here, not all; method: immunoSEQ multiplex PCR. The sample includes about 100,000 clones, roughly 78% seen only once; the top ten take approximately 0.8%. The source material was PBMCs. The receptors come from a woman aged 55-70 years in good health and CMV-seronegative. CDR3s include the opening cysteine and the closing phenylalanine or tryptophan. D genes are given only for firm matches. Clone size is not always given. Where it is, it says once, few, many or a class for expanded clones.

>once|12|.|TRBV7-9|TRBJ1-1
CASSLFGLEAFF
TGTGCCAGCAGCCTATTTGGGCTTGAAGCTTTCTTT
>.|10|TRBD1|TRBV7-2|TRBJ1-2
CASSLGQPQF
TGTGCCAGCAGCTTGGGACAGCCACAATTC
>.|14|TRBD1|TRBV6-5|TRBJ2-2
CASSSGGRTGELFF
TGTGCCAGCAGTTCAGGGGGCAGGACCGGGGAGCTGTTTTTT
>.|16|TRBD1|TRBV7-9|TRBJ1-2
CASSSTGTGSGDGYTF
TGTGCCAGCAGCTCCACCGGGACAGGGTCTGGTGATGGCTACACCTTC
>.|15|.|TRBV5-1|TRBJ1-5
CASSLVKGGAETQHF
TGCGCCAGCAGCTTGGTTAAAGGTGGGGCCGAAACCCAGCATTTT
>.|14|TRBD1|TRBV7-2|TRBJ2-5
CASSPRTGEETQYF
TGTGCCAGCAGCCCCCGGACAGGGGAAGAGACCCAGTACTTC
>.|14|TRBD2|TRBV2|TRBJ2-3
CASSGISGIDTQYF
TGTGCCAGCAGTGGGATTAGCGGGATAGATACGCAGTATTTT
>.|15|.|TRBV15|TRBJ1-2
CATSRDSQASYGYTF
TGTGCCACCAGCAGAGATTCCCAGGCCTCCTATGGCTACACCTTC
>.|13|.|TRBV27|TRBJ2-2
CASSRGNTGELFF
TGTGCCAGCAGCAGGGGAAACACCGGGGAGCTGTTTTTT
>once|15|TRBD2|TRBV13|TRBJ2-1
CASRTRLAGDREQFF
TGTGCCAGCAGGACCCGACTAGCGGGAGACCGGGAGCAGTTCTTC
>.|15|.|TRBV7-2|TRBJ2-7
CASSLSRYSSYEQYF
TGTGCCAGCAGCTTAAGTCGGTACAGCTCCTACGAGCAGTACTTC
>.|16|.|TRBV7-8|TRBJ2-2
CASTRDIISRAGELFF
TGTGCCAGCACCCGGGATATTATTTCCCGGGCGGGGGAGCTGTTTTTT
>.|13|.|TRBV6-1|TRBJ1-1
CASSEGTHTSAFF
TGTGCCAGCAGTGAAGGGACACACACCTCGGCTTTCTTT
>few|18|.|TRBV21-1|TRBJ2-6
CASSKSKGGRSGANVLTF
TGTGCCAGCAGCAAAAGTAAGGGAGGGCGCTCTGGGGCCAACGTCCTGACTTTC
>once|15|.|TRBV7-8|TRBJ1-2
CASSLAHDIYYGYTF
TGTGCCAGCAGCTTAGCCCACGACATTTACTATGGCTACACCTTC
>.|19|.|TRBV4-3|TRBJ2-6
CASSPLNQGLGSGANVLTF
TGCGCCAGCAGCCCCCTAAACCAGGGATTGGGCTCTGGGGCCAACGTCCTGACTTTC
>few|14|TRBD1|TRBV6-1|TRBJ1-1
CASSSGTGGTEAFF
TGTGCCAGCAGTAGCGGGACAGGAGGCACTGAAGCTTTCTTT
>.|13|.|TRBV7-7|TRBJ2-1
CASSVDRTGEQFF
TGTGCCAGCAGCGTCGACAGAACAGGGGAGCAGTTCTTC
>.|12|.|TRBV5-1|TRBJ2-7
CASSLGQYEQYF
TGCGCCAGCAGCCTTGGACAGTACGAGCAGTACTTC
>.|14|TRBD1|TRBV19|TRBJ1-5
CASSATGGNQPQHF
TGTGCCAGTAGTGCGACAGGGGGCAATCAGCCCCAGCATTTT
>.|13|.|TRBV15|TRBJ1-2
CATSRGEYYGYTF
TGTGCCACCAGCAGGGGAGAGTACTATGGCTACACCTTC
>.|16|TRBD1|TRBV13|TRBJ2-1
CTWGQGAASGYNEQFF
TGTACTTGGGGACAGGGGGCGGCTAGCGGCTACAATGAGCAGTTCTTC
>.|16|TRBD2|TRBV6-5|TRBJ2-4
CASSYLSSGAKNIQYF
TGTGCCAGCAGTTACCTGTCTAGCGGAGCCAAAAACATTCAGTACTTC
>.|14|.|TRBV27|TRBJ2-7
CASSIALNRNEQYF
TGTGCCAGCAGTATAGCGCTAAACCGCAACGAGCAGTACTTC
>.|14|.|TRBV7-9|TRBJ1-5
CASSPSSSNQPQHF
TGTGCCAGCAGCCCGAGTAGTAGCAATCAGCCCCAGCATTTT
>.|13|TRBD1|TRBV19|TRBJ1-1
CASGTQGDTEAFF
TGTGCCAGTGGAACACAGGGGGACACTGAAGCTTTCTTT
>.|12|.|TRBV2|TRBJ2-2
CASRQNTGELFF
TGTGCCAGCCGACAGAACACCGGGGAGCTGTTTTTT
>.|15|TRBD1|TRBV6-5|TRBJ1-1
CASTLRTGYNTEAFF
TGTGCCAGCACCTTGAGGACAGGGTATAACACTGAAGCTTTCTTT
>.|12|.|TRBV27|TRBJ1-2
CASSPEGGGYTF
TGTGCCAGCAGTCCGGAGGGTGGCGGCTACACCTTC
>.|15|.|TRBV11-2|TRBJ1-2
CASSSTSGVNYGYTF
TGTGCCAGCAGCTCCACCTCGGGGGTAAACTATGGCTACACCTTC
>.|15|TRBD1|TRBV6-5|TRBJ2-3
CASSRDRLSTDTQYF
TGTGCCAGCAGTCGGGACAGGCTCAGCACAGATACGCAGTATTTT
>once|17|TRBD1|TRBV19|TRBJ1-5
CASSSRQGTIGNQPQHF
TGTGCCAGTAGTTCACGACAGGGGACGATAGGCAATCAGCCCCAGCATTTT
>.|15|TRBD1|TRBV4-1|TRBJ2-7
CASSRTRGPSYEQYF
TGCGCCAGCAGCCGTACCAGGGGGCCCTCCTACGAGCAGTACTTC
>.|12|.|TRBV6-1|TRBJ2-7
CASSEPDYEQYF
TGTGCCAGCAGTGAACCAGATTACGAGCAGTACTTC
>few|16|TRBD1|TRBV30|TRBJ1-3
CAWAIMTGIAGNTIYF
TGTGCCTGGGCTATAATGACAGGGATCGCTGGAAACACCATATATTTT
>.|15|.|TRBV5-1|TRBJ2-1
CASSFNGGVYNEQFF
TGCGCCAGCAGCTTTAATGGCGGGGTTTACAATGAGCAGTTCTTC
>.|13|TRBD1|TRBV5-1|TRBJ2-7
CASSSADRGQQYF
TGCGCCAGCAGTTCCGCCGACAGGGGGCAGCAGTACTTC
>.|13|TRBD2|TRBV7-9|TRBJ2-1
CASRPGLVVEQFF
TGTGCCAGCAGACCTGGACTAGTGGTTGAGCAGTTCTTC
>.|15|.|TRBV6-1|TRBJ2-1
CASSASRSSYNEQFF
TGTGCCAGCAGTGCTTCAAGGAGCTCCTACAATGAGCAGTTCTTC
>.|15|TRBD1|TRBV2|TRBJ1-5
CASSESTGGGQPQHF
TGTGCCAGCAGTGAATCGACAGGGGGCGGTCAGCCCCAGCATTTT
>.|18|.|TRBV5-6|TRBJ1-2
CASTRFSGAASPNYGYTF
TGTGCCAGCACCCGGTTTTCCGGAGCCGCAAGCCCAAACTATGGCTACACCTTC
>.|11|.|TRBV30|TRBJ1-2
CAFTANYGYTF
TGTGCCTTTACAGCTAACTATGGCTACACCTTC
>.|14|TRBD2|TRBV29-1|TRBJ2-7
CSVATLAGGLEQYF
TGCAGCGTTGCGACACTAGCGGGGGGGCTCGAGCAGTACTTC
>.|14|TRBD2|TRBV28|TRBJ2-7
CASSPGLRPYEQYF
TGTGCCAGCAGTCCGGGACTACGACCCTACGAGCAGTACTTC
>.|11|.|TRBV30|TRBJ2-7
CAWGPPYEQYF
TGTGCCTGGGGCCCACCCTACGAGCAGTACTTC
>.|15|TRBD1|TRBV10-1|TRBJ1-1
CASSAGTGLNTEAFF
TGCGCCAGCAGTGCCGGGACAGGCTTGAACACTGAAGCTTTCTTT
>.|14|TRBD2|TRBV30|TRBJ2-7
CAWSGSGRQYEQYF
TGTGCCTGGAGTGGTAGCGGGAGGCAATACGAGCAGTACTTC
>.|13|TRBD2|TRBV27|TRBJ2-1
CASSLGLAGVQFF
TGTGCCAGCAGTCTCGGACTAGCGGGAGTCCAGTTCTTC
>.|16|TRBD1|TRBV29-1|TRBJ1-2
CSGARSWGTGVYGYTF
TGCAGCGGGGCGAGGAGTTGGGGGACAGGGGTGTATGGCTACACCTTC
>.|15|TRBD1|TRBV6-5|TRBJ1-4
CASSWTRDRDEKLFF
TGTGCCAGCAGTTGGACCCGGGACAGGGATGAAAAACTGTTTTTT
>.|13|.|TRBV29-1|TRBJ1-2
CSVELTAGVSYTF
TGCAGCGTTGAATTGACGGCAGGGGTGAGCTACACCTTC
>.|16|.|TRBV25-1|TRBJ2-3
CASSDPLAALSDTQYF
TGTGCCAGCAGTGACCCCTTAGCGGCCTTAAGCGATACGCAGTATTTT
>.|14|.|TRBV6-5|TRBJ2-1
CASSSDRLPGEQFF
TGTGCCAGCAGCTCTGACAGGCTCCCCGGTGAGCAGTTCTTC
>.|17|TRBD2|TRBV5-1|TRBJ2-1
CASSLSLAGFLYNEQFF
TGCGCCAGCAGCTTGAGCCTAGCGGGCTTCCTATACAATGAGCAGTTCTTC
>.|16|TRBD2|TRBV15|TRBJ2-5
CATSRGVAGRGETQYF
TGTGCCACCAGCAGAGGGGTAGCAGGGAGGGGAGAGACCCAGTACTTC
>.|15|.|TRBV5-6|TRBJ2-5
CASSLFRFNSETQYF
TGTGCCAGCAGCTTGTTCAGGTTTAACTCGGAGACCCAGTACTTC
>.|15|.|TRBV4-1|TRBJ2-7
CASSQNDRPTYEQYF
TGCGCCAGCAGCCAGAACGACAGGCCCACCTACGAGCAGTACTTC